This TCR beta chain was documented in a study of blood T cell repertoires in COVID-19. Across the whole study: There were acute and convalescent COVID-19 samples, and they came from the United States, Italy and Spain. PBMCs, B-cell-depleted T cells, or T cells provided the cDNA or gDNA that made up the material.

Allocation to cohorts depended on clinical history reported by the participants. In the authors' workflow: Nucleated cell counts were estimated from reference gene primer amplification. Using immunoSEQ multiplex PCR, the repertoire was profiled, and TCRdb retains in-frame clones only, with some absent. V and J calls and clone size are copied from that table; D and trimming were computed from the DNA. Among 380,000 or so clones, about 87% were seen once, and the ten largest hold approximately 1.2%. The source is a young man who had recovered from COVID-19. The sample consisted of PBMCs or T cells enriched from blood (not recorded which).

CDR3 amino acids: CASSSGNYGYTF. For the CDR3, the DNA is TGTGCCAGTAGTTCAGGCAACTATGGCTACACCTTC. The chain is built from TRBV19 and TRBJ1-2; D remains unclear. This CDR3 is 12 amino acids long. Per the germline V gene, CDR1 is LNHDA and CDR2 is SQIVND (reference sequence). The V gene lost 5 bases and the J gene lost 2 bases, with 6 bases spanning the gap.